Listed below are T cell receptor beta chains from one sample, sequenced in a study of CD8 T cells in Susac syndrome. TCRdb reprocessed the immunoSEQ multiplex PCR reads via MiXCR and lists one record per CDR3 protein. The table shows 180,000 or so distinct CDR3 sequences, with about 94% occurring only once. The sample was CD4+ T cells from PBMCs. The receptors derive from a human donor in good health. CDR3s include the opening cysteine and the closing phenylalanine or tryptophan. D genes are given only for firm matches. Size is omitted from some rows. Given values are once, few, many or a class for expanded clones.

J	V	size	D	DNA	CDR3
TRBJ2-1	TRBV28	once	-	TGTGCCAGCAGTTCCCGGGGGAGCGCCTACAATGAGCAGTTCTTC	CASSSRGSAYNEQFF
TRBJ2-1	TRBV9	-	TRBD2	TGTGCCAGCAGCGTCTACACGCCTAGCGGGAGGGCCTACAATGAGCAGTTCTTC	CASSVYTPSGRAYNEQFF
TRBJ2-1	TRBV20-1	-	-	TGCAGTGCTAGAGGGCCAGCGGTGGTGAGGGAGCAGTTCTTC	CSARGPAVVREQFF
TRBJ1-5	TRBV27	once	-	TGTGCCAGCAGTCCGTCCCGGGACTGGTTAAATCAGCCCCAGCATTTT	CASSPSRDWLNQPQHF
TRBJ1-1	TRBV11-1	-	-	TGTGCCAGCAGTCCCAGATCCGGGGTCGTCACTGAAGCTTTCTTT	CASSPRSGVVTEAFF
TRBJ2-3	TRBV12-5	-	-	TGTGCTAGTGGAGGGCCAGATACGCAGTATTTT	CASGGPDTQYF
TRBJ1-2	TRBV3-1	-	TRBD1	TGTGCCAGCAGCGCCGGCCGGACAGGGAACTATGGCTACACCTTC	CASSAGRTGNYGYTF
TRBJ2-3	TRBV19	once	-	TGTGCCAGTAAGGGTGGAGAGGGCACAGATACGCAGTATTTT	CASKGGEGTDTQYF
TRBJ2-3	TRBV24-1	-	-	TGTGCCACCAGTGATTCCTTAGCCACAGATACGCAGTATTTT	CATSDSLATDTQYF
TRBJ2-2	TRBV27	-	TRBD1	TGTGCCAGCAGGGACAGGGTGGTTGCCGGGGAGCTGTTTTTT	CASRDRVVAGELFF
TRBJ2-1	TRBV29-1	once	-	TGCAGCGCGCCAGGGCAAGGAGGAAATGAGCAGTTCTTC	CSAPGQGGNEQFF
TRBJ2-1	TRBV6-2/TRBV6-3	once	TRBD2	TGTGCCAGCAGTAGAAGGGGACTAGCGGGAGCTGGGTCCTACAATGAGCAGTTCTTC	CASSRRGLAGAGSYNEQFF
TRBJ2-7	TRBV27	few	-	TGTGCCAGCAGTTTCCAGGGCTACGAGCAGTACTTC	CASSFQGYEQYF
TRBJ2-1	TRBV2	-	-	TGTGCCAGCTCTCCCGAGCAGTTCTTC	CASSPEQFF
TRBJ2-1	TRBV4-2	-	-	TGTGCCAGCAGCCAAGAGCCGGCTGGATCTGAAGATGAGCAGTTCTTC	CASSQEPAGSEDEQFF
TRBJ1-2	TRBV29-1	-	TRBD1	TGCAGCGTTGACAGGCAGGGGGTGCATGGCTACACCTTC	CSVDRQGVHGYTF
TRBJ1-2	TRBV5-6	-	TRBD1	TGTGCCAGCAGCCCGGACAGGGATGACTACACCTTC	CASSPDRDDYTF
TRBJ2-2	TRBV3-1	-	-	TGTGCCAGCAGCCAACGGGACTTGAACACCGGGGAGCTGTTTTTT	CASSQRDLNTGELFF
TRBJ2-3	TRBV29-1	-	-	TGCAGCGTTGAATCGCCGGGACGGTACACAGATACGCAGTATTTT	CSVESPGRYTDTQYF
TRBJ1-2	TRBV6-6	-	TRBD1	TGTGCCAGCAAGCCGGGACAGGGGAGCTATGGCTACACCTTC	CASKPGQGSYGYTF